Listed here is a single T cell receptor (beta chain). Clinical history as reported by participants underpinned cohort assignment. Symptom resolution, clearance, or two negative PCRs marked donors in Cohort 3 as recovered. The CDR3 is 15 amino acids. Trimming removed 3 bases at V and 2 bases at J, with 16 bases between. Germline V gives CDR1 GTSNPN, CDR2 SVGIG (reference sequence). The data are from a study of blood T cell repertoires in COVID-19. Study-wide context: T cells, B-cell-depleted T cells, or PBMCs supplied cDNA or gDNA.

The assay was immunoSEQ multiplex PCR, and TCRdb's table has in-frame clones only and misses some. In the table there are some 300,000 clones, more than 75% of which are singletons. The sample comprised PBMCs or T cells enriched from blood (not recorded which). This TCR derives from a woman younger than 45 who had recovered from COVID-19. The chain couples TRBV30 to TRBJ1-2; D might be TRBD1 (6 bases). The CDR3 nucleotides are TGTGCCTGGAGCCACCGGACAGCACGAAACTATGGCTACACCTTC. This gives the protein CAWSHRTARNYGYTF.